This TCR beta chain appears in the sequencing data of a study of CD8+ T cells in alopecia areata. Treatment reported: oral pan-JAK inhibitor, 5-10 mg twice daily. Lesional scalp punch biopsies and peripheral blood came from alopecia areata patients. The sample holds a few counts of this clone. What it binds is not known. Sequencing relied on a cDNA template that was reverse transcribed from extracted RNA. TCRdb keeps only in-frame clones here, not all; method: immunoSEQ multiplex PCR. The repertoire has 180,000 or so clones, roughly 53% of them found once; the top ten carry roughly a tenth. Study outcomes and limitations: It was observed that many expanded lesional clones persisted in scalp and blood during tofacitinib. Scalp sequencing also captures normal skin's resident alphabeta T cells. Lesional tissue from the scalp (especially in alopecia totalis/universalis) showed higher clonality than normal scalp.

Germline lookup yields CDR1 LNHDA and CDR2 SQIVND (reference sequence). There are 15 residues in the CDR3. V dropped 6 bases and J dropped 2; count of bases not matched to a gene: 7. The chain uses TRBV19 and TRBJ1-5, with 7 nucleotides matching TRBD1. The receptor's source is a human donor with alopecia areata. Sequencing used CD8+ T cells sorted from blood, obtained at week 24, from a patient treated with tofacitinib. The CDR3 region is CASREDRVGNQPQHF. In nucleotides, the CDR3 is TGTGCCAGTAGGGAAGACAGGGTAGGCAATCAGCCCCAGCATTTT.